Following are 28 T cell receptor beta chains from one sample sequenced in a study of blood T cell repertoires in COVID-19. Assay: immunoSEQ multiplex PCR; the TCRdb copy retains only in-frame clones and omits some. The sample has some 130,000 clones; roughly 90% are singletons. The specimen was peripheral blood. These receptors all come from a man aged 50-60 years with active COVID-19.

The V and J genes are TRBV5-4 and TRBJ2-1, with a possible D match to TRBD2 (6 bases). CDR1 is SGHNT, CDR2 YYREEE, per germline (reference sequence). V lost 0 bases to trimming and J lost 0 bases, with 13 bases between them. This CDR3 has 17 residues. The CDR3 loop is CASSLGTITRSYNEQFF. The CDR3 DNA reads as TGTGCCAGCAGCTTGGGGACTATCACCCGCTCCTACAATGAGCAGTTCTTC.

CDR3 coding DNA: TGCGCCAGCAGCTTGGGTGCAGGGGAGGGTCAGCCCCAGCATTTT. The encoded protein is CASSLGAGEGQPQHF. The rearrangement uses TRBV5-1 and TRBJ1-5, with D possibly TRBD1 on 6 matching bases. This CDR3 comprises 15 residues. V was shortened by 0 bases and J by 6 bases, with 13 bases between the two germline ends. Germline CDR1 SGHRS, CDR2 YFSETQ.

The V call is TRBV5-8, the J call TRBJ1-5; 9 bases agree with TRBD1. This CDR3 spans 14 amino acids. Trimming removed 5 bases from V and 5 bases from J; junction bases left unmatched: 5. Germline V CDR1 and CDR2: SGHTS, YDEGEE. CDR3 in amino acids: CASSRRQGDQPQHF. Written as DNA, the CDR3 is TGTGCCAGCAGTCGCCGACAGGGGGATCAGCCCCAGCATTTT. Combining the CDR3 with reference TRBV5-8 and TRBJ1-5 gives the whole variable domain EAGVTQSPTHLIKTRGQQATLRCSPISGHTSVYWYQQALGLGLQFLLWYDEGEERNRGNFPPRFSGRQFPNYSSELNVNALELEDSALYLCASSRRQGDQPQHFGDGTRLSIL.

This clone appeared once. The chain recombines TRBV7-9 with TRBJ2-7, with D perhaps matching TRBD2 (6 bases). Per the germline V gene, CDR1 is SEHNR and CDR2 is FQNEAQ (reference sequence). Deletions cut 5 bases from V and 7 bases from J, with 21 bases between. This CDR3 region has 15 residues. The CDR3 DNA follows: TGTGCCAGCAGCCTGGTCGGGACTCCCCCGGGGGAGCAGTACTTC. Its protein product is CASSLVGTPPGEQYF. The whole variable domain, filled in from reference TRBV7-9 and TRBJ2-7, reads DTGVSQNPRHKITKRGQNVTFRCDPISEHNRLYWYRQTLGQGPEFLTYFQNEAQLEKSRLLSDRFSAERPKGSFSTLEIQRTEQGDSAMYLCASSLVGTPPGEQYFGPGTRLTVT.

By sample fraction, this clone is medium-sized. This chain uses TRBV7-8 with TRBJ2-7; 10 bases align to TRBD2. CDR1 is SGHVS, CDR2 FQNEAQ, per germline. CDR3 size: 15 residues. Trimming at V came to 5 bases and at J to 0 bases, leaving 4 bases not matched to a gene. The CDR3 nucleotides are TGTGCCAGCAGCCAACTAGCGGGAAGCTCCTACGAGCAGTACGTC. Its translation is CASSQLAGSSYEQYV.

V and J are TRBV27 and TRBJ2-1; TRBD2 agrees at 16 bases. CDR1 and CDR2 (germline): MNHEY, SMNVEV (reference sequence). With 10 bases clipped from V and 0 bases from J, the junction kept 12 bases outside the gene matches. The CDR3 covers 19 residues. The CDR3 region is CATRRQGLAGGSSYNEQFF. The CDR3 nucleotides are TGTGCCACCAGACGACAGGGACTAGCGGGAGGGAGCTCCTACAATGAGCAGTTCTTC.

The V call is TRBV25-1, the J call TRBJ1-1; TRBD1 is a possible D gene (6 bases). The V and J ends lost 1 base and 5 bases respectively, with 14 bases between them. The germline gives CDR1 MGHDK, CDR2 SYGVNS. The length of the CDR3 is 15 residues. The CDR3 spells CASSELGGARTEAFF. CDR3 sequence (DNA): TGTGCCAGCAGTGAATTGGGGGGGGCGCGAACTGAAGCTTTCTTT.

The J gene is TRBJ2-7, the V gene TRBV21-1; no DNA check was done on the table's D call, TRBD1. TRBV21-1 is a documented pseudogene. The CDR3 has 14 residues. The DNA of the CDR3 is TGTGCCAGCCCTGGGACAGGGAAACCCTACGAGCAGTACGTC. Amino acid sequence: CASPGTGKPYEQYV.

This chain joins TRBV10-3 and TRBJ2-1; 10 bases match TRBD2. V shed 2 bases and J 11 bases; nucleotides not matched to a gene: 9. In germline, CDR1 is ENHRY, CDR2 SYGVKD. The CDR3 length is 15 residues. The CDR3 region is CAISEALAGARKQFF. The CDR3 bases are TGTGCCATCAGTGAGGCGCTAGCGGGAGCGAGGAAGCAGTTCTTC.

The V and J genes are TRBV28 and TRBJ1-6; D is unresolved. V gave up 5 bases and J gave up 6 bases, with 17 bases separating them. The CDR3 runs 16 residues. From germline, CDR1 is MDHEN and CDR2 SYDVKM. The CDR3 sequence is CASSPPRGLGNSPLHF. The CDR3 bases are TGTGCCAGCAGTCCCCCCCGAGGGCTGGGTAATTCACCCCTCCACTTT.

CDR3 in DNA: TGTGCCAGCAGTTACCTGGGGACAGGGTATCGAGAGCAGTACTTC. This codes for CASSYLGTGYREQYF. This rearrangement joins TRBV6-5 to TRBJ2-7; 9 nucleotides agree with TRBD1. From germline, CDR1 is MNHEY and CDR2 SVGAGI. The CDR3 has 15 amino acids. V dropped 2 bases and J dropped 7; count of bases not matched to a gene: 9.

The CDR3 DNA sequence: TGTGCCAGCAGTGGTATGGCAGGTCATAGCAATCAGCCCCAGCATTTT. Its protein is CASSGMAGHSNQPQHF. The chain couples TRBV2 to TRBJ1-5; D ambiguous. Germline CDR1 is SNHLY and CDR2 is FYNNEI. The CDR3 runs 16 residues. Trimming took off 4 bases at V and 0 bases at J, with 13 bases between the two ends.

The CDR3 DNA reads as TGTGCCAGCAGCTCTCGTTGGGGGGGCGGGTATGGCTACACCTTC. It encodes CASSSRWGGGYGYTF. The genes are TRBV7-8 and TRBJ1-2; D is possibly TRBD1 (6 bases). CDR3 length: 15 amino acids. V lost 4 bases, J lost 5 bases, and 17 bases lay in between. Germline CDR1 SGHVS, CDR2 FQNEAQ. The entire variable domain, with the rest obtained from reference TRBV7-8 and TRBJ1-2, is as follows: GAGVSQSPRYKVAKRGQDVALRCDPISGHVSLFWYQQALGQGPEFLTYFQNEAQLDKSGLPSDRFFAERPEGSVSTLKIQRTQQEDSAVYLCASSSRWGGGYGYTFGSGTRLTVV.

This chain connects TRBV5-1 to TRBJ1-4; a weak D match, TRBD1 (6 bases). Per the germline V gene, CDR1 is SGHRS and CDR2 is YFSETQ. The length of the CDR3 is 15 residues. V was shortened by 4 bases and J by 1 base, with 11 bases between the two germline ends. CDR3 residues: CASSPGQITNEKLFF. The CDR3 coding sequence is TGCGCCAGCAGCCCAGGACAGATAACTAATGAAAAACTGTTTTTT.

The chain is built from TRBV18 and TRBJ2-3; the match to TRBD2 covers 12 bases. There are 16 residues in the CDR3. After removal of 5 bases from V and 0 bases from J, the junction contained 3 bases not matched to a gene. CDR1 is KGHSH and CDR2 is LQKENI in the germline V gene. The CDR3 loop is CASSRTSGASTDTQYF. The CDR3 DNA is TGTGCCAGCTCAAGGACTAGCGGGGCGAGCACAGATACGCAGTATTTT.

This chain uses TRBV6-2 or TRBV6-3 with TRBJ1-1; D possibly corresponds to TRBD1 (5 bases). Between the trimmed V and J ends, which lost 6 bases and 1 base, there was a span of 9 bases. There are 13 residues in the CDR3. Germline V gene data show CDR1 as MNHEY and CDR2 as SVGEGT. The CDR3 region has the DNA TGTGCCAGCAGCCGAACAGGGAACACTGAAGCTTTCTTT. Encoded protein: CASSRTGNTEAFF.

This clone has a single count. The V call is TRBV30, the J call TRBJ1-2; D possibly corresponds to TRBD1 (5 bases). This CDR3 has 16 residues. CDR1 is GTSNPN and CDR2 is SVGIG in the germline V gene (reference sequence). V was clipped by 5 bases and J by 5 bases, with 24 bases between them. In DNA form, the CDR3 reads TGTGCCTGGGACCTAGGGGCCATTGGTCGGAATTATGGCTACACCTTC. Translating gives CAWDLGAIGRNYGYTF.

The chain couples TRBV7-9 to TRBJ2-4, with D possibly matching TRBD2 (7 bases). Trimming pared 0 bases from V and 0 bases from J, leaving 18 bases between. This CDR3 contains 19 residues. Per the germline V gene, CDR1 is SEHNR and CDR2 is FQNEAQ (reference sequence). As DNA, the CDR3 is TGTGCCAGCAGCTTAGCGAGGGGGGGTTCGTCCGTAGCCAAAAACATTCAGTACTTC. Residues: CASSLARGGSSVAKNIQYF. The full variable domain, in which reference TRBV7-9 and TRBJ2-4 provide the parts outside the CDR3, is DTGVSQNPRHKITKRGQNVTFRCDPISEHNRLYWYRQTLGQGPEFLTYFQNEAQLEKSRLLSDRFSAERPKGSFSTLEIQRTEQGDSAMYLCASSLARGGSSVAKNIQYFGAGTRLSVL.

This clone was detected only once. The genes are TRBV7-8 and TRBJ1-4; D remains ambiguous. CDR3 length equals 16 residues. V lost 4 bases to trimming and J lost 2 bases, with 14 bases between them. Germline V CDR1 and CDR2: SGHVS, FQNEAQ. The CDR3 here is CASSSAGLATNEKLFF. The CDR3 region has the DNA TGTGCCAGCAGCTCAGCCGGGTTAGCGACTAATGAAAAACTGTTTTTT.

V is TRBV5-6 and J is TRBJ1-1; unclear D gene. The CDR3 covers 13 residues. With 4 bases removed from V and 0 bases from J, the gap between germline ends came to 7 bases. Germline V gene sequence: CDR1 SGHDT, CDR2 YYEEEE. The CDR3 sequence: CASSKIVNTEAFF. CDR3 sequence (DNA): TGTGCCAGCAGCAAAATCGTGAACACTGAAGCTTTCTTT.

J is TRBJ1-1 and V is TRBV11-2; D perhaps matches TRBD1 (5 bases). V was trimmed by 1 base and J by 3 bases, leaving 9 bases between them. CDR3 length: 14 residues. Germline lookup yields CDR1 SGHAT and CDR2 FQNNGV. The CDR3 bases are TGTGCCAGCAGCTTAGCCGGCAGGGACACTGAAGCTTTCTTT. Protein: CASSLAGRDTEAFF. The whole variable domain, filled in from reference TRBV11-2 and TRBJ1-1, reads EAGVAQSPRYKIIEKRQSVAFWCNPISGHATLYWYQQILGQGPKLLIQFQNNGVVDDSQLPKDRFSAERLKGVDSTLKIQPAKLEDSAVYLCASSLAGRDTEAFFGQGTRLTVV.

This chain links TRBV7-9 with TRBJ1-1; TRBD1 matches at 8 bases. The V gene's germline CDR1 is SEHNR and CDR2 FQNEAQ (reference sequence). This CDR3 is built from 13 residues. V dropped 5 bases and J dropped 10; count of bases not matched to a gene: 9. The CDR3 DNA reads as TGTGCCAGCAGCCTTCGACAGGGGCCGATAGCTTTCTTT. This codes for CASSLRQGPIAFF.

In DNA, the CDR3 is TGTGCCAGCAGCTTAAATCGGGGGAACCAAGAGACCCAGTACTTC. Translating it yields CASSLNRGNQETQYF. The chain has TRBV7-2 and TRBJ2-5, with a weak D call TRBD2 (6 bases). Deletions cut 2 bases from V and 0 bases from J, with 10 bases between. This CDR3 contains 15 residues. Germline values: CDR1 SGHTA, CDR2 FQGNSA.

The count of this clone is one. V gene TRBV9 combines with J gene TRBJ2-1; TRBD2 aligns across 15 bases. The V gene's germline CDR1 is SGDLS and CDR2 YYNGEE. Trimming at V came to 2 bases and at J to 9 bases, leaving 12 bases not matched to a gene. This CDR3 contains 18 residues. The DNA for the CDR3 is TGTGCCAGCAGCGTCAGCGCGGGGGGACTAGCGGGAGGTGGTGAGCAGTTCTTC. Translating gives CASSVSAGGLAGGGEQFF.

This chain connects TRBV7-2 to TRBJ2-2; TRBD1 is a possible D gene (6 bases). Germline CDR1 is SGHTA and CDR2 is FQGNSA. The germline V and J ends were trimmed by 4 bases and 5 bases, with 26 bases remaining between them. The CDR3 spans 19 residues. Here the CDR3 DNA reads TGTGCCAGCAGCTACACCAGACTTCCGGGACACTCGAGGACCGGGGAGCTGTTTTTT. Translated, it gives CASSYTRLPGHSRTGELFF.

The rearrangement joins TRBV2 to TRBJ2-2; D perhaps matches TRBD1 (5 bases). Germline CDR1 SNHLY, CDR2 FYNNEI. Between the trimmed V and J ends, which lost 6 bases and 2 bases, there was a span of 7 bases. CDR3 length: 13 residues. The CDR3, as DNA: TGTGCCAGCAGGCGGACAAACACCGGGGAGCTGTTTTTT. Protein: CASRRTNTGELFF. Filled out from reference TRBV2 and TRBJ2-2, the complete variable domain reads EPEVTQTPSHQVTQMGQEVILRCVPISNHLYFYWYRQILGQKVEFLVSFYNNEISEKSEIFDDQFSVERPDGSNFTLKIRSTKLEDSAMYFCASRRTNTGELFFGEGSRLTVL.

V is TRBV18 and J is TRBJ1-5, with 7 bases that match TRBD1. With V trimmed by 3 bases and J by 7 bases, 9 bases remained unmatched. The CDR3 covers 15 residues. Germline V gene data show CDR1 as KGHSH and CDR2 as LQKENI. CDR3 DNA: TGTGCCAGCTCACCGGGACAGAGTCTTTGGCAGCCCCAGCATTTT. Protein: CASSPGQSLWQPQHF.

This chain uses TRBV7-8 with TRBJ2-1; 12 positions match TRBD2. This CDR3 region has 14 residues. Germline loops: CDR1 SGHVS, CDR2 FQNEAQ. The ends lost 3 bases at V and 9 bases at J; junction bases unmatched: 3. For the CDR3, the DNA is TGTGCCAGCAGCTTGACTAGCGGGGGTGGTGAGCAGTTCTTC. This translates into CASSLTSGGGEQFF.